The clone carrying this T cell receptor (beta chain) has only a few counts. The data were obtained in a study of blood T cell repertoires in COVID-19. Across the study: PBMCs, B-cell-depleted T cells, or T cells were the source of the cDNA or gDNA that made up the material.

The CDR3 spans 14 residues. J gave up 5 bases and V 6 bases, and 7 bases lay outside the gene matches. Germline-derived CDR1 and CDR2 are MNHEY and SVGAGI. Some clones are missing from TCRdb's copy, which holds only in-frame ones; the method was immunoSEQ multiplex PCR. This sample has roughly 50,000 clones, with roughly four fifths found just once. The sequence derives from a man aged 40-50 years with acute or convalescent COVID-19. Sequences were obtained from peripheral blood. V is TRBV6-5 and J is TRBJ2-7; the match to TRBD1 covers 10 bases. CDR3 sequence (DNA): TGTGCCAGCAGACCACCGGGACAGGGGAACGAGCAGTACTTC. It specifies CASRPPGQGNEQYF.